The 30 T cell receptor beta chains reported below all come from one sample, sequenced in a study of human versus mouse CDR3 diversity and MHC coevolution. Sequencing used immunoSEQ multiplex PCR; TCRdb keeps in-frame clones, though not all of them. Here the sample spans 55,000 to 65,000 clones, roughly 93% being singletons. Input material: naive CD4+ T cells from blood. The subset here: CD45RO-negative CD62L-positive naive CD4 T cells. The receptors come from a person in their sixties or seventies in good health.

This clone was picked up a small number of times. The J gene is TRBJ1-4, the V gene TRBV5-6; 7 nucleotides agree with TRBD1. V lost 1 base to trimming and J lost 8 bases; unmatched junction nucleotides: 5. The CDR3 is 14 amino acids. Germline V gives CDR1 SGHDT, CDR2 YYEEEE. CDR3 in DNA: TGTGCCAGCAGCTTGAAACAGGGGTACGAAAAACTGTTTTTT. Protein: CASSLKQGYEKLFF.

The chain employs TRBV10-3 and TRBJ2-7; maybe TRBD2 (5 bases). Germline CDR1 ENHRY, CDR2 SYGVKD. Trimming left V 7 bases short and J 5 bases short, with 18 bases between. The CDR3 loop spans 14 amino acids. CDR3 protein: CAIKHSLSEDEQYF. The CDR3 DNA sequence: TGTGCCATCAAACATTCCCTTAGCGAGGACGAGCAGTACTTC.

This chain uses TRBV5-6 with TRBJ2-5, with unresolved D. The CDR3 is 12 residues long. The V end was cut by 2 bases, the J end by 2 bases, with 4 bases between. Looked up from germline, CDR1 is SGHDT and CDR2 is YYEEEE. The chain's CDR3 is CASSFVQETQYF. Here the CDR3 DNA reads TGTGCCAGCAGCTTTGTACAAGAGACCCAGTACTTC. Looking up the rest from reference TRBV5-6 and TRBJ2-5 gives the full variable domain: DAGVTQSPTHLIKTRGQQVTLRCSPKSGHDTVSWYQQALGQGPQFIFQYYEEEERQRGNFPDRFSGHQFPNYSSELNVNALLLGDSALYLCASSFVQETQYFGPGTRLLVL.

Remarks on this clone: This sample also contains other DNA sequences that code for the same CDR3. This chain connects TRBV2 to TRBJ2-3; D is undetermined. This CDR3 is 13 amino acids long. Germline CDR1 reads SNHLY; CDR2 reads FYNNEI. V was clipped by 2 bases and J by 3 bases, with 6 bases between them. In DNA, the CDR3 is TGTGCCAGCAGTGAAATGAGGACAGATACGCAGTATTTT. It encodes CASSEMRTDTQYF.

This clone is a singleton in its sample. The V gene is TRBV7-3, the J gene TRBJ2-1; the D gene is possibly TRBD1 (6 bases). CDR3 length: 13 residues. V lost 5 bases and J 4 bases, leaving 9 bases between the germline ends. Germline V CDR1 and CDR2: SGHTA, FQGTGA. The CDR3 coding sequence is TGTGCCAGCAGCCGGACAGAGTACAATGAGCAGTTCTTC. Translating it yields CASSRTEYNEQFF.

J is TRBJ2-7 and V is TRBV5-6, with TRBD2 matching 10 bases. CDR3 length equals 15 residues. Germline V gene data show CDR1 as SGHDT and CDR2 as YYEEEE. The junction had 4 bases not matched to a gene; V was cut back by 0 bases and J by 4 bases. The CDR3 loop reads CASSLGASGGYEQYF. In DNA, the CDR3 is TGTGCCAGCAGCTTGGGCGCTAGCGGGGGTTACGAGCAGTACTTC.

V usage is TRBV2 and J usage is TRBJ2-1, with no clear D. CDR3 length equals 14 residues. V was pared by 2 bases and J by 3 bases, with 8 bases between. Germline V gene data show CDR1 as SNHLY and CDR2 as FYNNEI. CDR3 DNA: TGTGCCAGCAGTGAACTAGTTAGCTACAATGAGCAGTTCTTC. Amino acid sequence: CASSELVSYNEQFF.

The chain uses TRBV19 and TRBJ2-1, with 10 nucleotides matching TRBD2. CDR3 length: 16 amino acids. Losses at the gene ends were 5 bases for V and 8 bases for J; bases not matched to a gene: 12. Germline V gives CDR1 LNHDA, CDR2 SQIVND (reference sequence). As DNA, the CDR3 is TGTGCCAGTAGTCAGCCGGGACTAGCGAGGGCTGATGAGCAGTTCTTC. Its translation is CASSQPGLARADEQFF. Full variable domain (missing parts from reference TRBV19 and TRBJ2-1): DGGITQSPKYLFRKEGQNVTLSCEQNLNHDAMYWYRQDPGQGLRLIYYSQIVNDFQKGDIAEGYSVSREKKESFPLTVTSAQKNPTAFYLCASSQPGLARADEQFFGPGTRLTVL.

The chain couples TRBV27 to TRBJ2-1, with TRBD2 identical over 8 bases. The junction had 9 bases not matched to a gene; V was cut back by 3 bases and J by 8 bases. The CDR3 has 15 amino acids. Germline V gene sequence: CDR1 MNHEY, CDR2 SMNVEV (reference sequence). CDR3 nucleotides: TGTGCCAGCAGTTTTCGGGAGGGTCTGAGGTATGAGCAGTTCTTC. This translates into CASSFREGLRYEQFF.

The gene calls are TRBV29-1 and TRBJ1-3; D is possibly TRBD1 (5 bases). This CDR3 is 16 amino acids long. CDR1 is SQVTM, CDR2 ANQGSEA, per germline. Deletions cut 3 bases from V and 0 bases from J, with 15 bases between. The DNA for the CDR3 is TGCAGCGTTGAGGGGGGGGTAAAGACCTCTGGAAACACCATATATTTT. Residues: CSVEGGVKTSGNTIYF.

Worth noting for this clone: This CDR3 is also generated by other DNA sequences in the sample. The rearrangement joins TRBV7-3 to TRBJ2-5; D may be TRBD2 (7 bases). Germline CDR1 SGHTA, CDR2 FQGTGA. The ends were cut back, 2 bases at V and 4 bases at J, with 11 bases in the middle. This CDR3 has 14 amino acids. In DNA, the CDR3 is TGTGCCAGCAGCTTAGGGGGGGCGGGAGAGACCCAGTACTTC. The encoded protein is CASSLGGAGETQYF.

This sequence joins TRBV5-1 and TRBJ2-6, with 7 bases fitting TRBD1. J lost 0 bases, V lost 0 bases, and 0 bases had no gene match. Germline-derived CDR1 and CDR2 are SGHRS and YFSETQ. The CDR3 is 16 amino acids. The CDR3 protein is CASSLEGASGANVLTF. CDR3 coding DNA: TGCGCCAGCAGCTTGGAGGGGGCCTCTGGGGCCAACGTCCTGACTTTC.

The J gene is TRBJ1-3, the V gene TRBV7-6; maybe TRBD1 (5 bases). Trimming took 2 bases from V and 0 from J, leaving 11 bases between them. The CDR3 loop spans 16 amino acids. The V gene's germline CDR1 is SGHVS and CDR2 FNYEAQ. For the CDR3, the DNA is TGTGCCAGCAGCTTAAACACAGGATCCTCTGGAAACACCATATATTTT. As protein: CASSLNTGSSGNTIYF.

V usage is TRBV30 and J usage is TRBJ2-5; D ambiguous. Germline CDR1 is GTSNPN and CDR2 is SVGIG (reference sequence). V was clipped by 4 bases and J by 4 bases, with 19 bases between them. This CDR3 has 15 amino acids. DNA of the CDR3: TGTGCCTGGACCCCTCGCGCGCTCTATTCAGAGACCCAGTACTTC. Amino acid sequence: CAWTPRALYSETQYF.

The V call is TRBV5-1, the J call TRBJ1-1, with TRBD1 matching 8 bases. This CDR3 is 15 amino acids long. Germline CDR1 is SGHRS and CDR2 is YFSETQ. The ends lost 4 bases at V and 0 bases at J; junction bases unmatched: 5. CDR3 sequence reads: CASSGGTGMNTEAFF. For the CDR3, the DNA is TGCGCCAGCAGCGGAGGGACAGGAATGAACACTGAAGCTTTCTTT.

The CDR3 sequence: CASKGNRSGEQYF. The DNA of the CDR3 is TGCGCCAGCAAAGGAAACAGGTCGGGTGAGCAGTACTTC. This rearrangement joins TRBV5-1 to TRBJ2-7, with D possibly matching TRBD1 (5 bases). The germline CDR1 and CDR2 sequences are SGHRS and YFSETQ. V was pared by 6 bases and J by 7 bases, with 17 bases between. There are 13 residues in the CDR3.

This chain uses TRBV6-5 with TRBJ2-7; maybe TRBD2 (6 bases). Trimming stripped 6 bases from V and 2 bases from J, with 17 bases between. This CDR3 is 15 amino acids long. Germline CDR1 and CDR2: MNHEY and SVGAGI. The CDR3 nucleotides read TGTGCCAGCAGCTCAGGGCGGGGAGGCCCCTACGAGCAGTACTTC. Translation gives CASSSGRGGPYEQYF.

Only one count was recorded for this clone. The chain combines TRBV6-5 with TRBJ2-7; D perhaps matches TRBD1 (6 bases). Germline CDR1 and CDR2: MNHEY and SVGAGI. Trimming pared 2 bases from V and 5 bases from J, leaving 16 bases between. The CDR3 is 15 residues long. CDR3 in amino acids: CASSYLTGNINEQYF. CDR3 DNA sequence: TGTGCCAGCAGTTACCTAACAGGGAATATCAACGAGCAGTACTTC.

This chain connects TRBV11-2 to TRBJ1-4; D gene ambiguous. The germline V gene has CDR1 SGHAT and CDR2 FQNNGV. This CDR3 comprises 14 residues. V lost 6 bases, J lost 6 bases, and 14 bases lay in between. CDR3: CASRYYAEDEKLFF. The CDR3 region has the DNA TGTGCCAGCAGATATTATGCTGAGGATGAAAAACTGTTTTTT.

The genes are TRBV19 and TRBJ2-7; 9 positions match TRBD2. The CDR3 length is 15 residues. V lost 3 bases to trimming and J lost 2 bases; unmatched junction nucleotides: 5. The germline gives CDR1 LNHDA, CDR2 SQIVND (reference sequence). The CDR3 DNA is TGTGCCAGTAGTATTGTAGCGGGAGAGACCTACGAGCAGTACTTC. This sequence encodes CASSIVAGETYEQYF.

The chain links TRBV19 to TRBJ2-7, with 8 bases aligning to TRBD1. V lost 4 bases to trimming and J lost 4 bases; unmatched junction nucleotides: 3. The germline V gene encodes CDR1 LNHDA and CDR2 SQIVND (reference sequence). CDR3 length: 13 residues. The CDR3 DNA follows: TGTGCCAGTAGTAGGGACAGGAAGTACGAGCAGTACTTC. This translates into CASSRDRKYEQYF.

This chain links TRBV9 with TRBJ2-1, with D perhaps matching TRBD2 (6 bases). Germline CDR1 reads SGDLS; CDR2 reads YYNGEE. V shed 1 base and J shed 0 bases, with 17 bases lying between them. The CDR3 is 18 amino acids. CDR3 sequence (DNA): TGTGCCAGCAGCGTAACCGCGGGACTTGGGGGCTCCTACAATGAGCAGTTCTTC. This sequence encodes CASSVTAGLGGSYNEQFF. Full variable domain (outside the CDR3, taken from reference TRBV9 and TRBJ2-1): DSGVTQTPKHLITATGQRVTLRCSPRSGDLSVYWYQQSLDQGLQFLIQYYNGEERAKGNILERFSAQQFPDLHSELNLSSLELGDSALYFCASSVTAGLGGSYNEQFFGPGTRLTVL.

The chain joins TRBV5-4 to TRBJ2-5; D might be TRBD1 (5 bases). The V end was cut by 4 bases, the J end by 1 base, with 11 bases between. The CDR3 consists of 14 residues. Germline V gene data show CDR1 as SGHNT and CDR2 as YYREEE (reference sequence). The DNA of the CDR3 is TGTGCCAGCAGCAGGGGTGATACCCAAGAGACCCAGTACTTC. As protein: CASSRGDTQETQYF.

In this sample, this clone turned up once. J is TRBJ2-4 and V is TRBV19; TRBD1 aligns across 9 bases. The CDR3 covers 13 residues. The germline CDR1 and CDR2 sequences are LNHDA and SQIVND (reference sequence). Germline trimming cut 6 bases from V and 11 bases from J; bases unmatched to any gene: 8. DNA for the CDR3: TGTGCCAGTAGCTGGGGACAGGGAGATTTTCAGTACTTC. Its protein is CASSWGQGDFQYF.

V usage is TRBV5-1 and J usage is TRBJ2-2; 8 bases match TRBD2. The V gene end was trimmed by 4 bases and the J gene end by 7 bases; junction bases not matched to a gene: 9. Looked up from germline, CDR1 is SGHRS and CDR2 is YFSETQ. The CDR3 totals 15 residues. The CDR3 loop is CASSPSGSGDGELFF. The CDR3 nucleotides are TGCGCCAGCAGCCCAAGCGGGAGTGGTGACGGGGAGCTGTTTTTT. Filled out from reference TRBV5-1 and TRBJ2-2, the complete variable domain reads KAGVTQTPRYLIKTRGQQVTLSCSPISGHRSVSWYQQTPGQGLQFLFEYFSETQRNKGNFPGRFSGRQFSNSRSEMNVSTLELGDSALYLCASSPSGSGDGELFFGEGSRLTVL.

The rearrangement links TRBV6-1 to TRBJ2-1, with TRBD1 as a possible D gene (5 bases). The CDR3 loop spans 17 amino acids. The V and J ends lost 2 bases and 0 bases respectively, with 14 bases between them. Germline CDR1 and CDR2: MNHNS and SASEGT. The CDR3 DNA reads TGTGCCAGCAGTGAATTGGTTGGGGCTAGCTCCTACAATGAGCAGTTCTTC. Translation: CASSELVGASSYNEQFF.

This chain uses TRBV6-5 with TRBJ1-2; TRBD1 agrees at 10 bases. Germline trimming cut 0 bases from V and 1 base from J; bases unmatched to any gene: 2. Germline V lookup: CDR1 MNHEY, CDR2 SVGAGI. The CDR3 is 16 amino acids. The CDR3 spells CASSYSGTGDNYGYTF. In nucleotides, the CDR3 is TGTGCCAGCAGTTACTCCGGGACAGGGGATAACTATGGCTACACCTTC.

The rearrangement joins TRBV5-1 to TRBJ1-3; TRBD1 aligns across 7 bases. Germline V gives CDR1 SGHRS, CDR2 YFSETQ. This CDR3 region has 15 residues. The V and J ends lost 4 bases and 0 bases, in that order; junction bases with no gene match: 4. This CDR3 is CASSPDRASGNTIYF. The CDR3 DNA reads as TGCGCCAGCAGCCCTGACAGGGCCTCTGGAAACACCATATATTTT.

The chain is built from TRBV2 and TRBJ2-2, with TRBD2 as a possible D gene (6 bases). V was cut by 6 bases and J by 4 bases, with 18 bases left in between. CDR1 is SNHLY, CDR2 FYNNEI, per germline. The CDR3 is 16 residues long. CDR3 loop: CASRSRDSPGTGELFF. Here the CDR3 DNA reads TGTGCCAGCAGGTCGCGGGACTCGCCTGGCACCGGGGAGCTGTTTTTT.

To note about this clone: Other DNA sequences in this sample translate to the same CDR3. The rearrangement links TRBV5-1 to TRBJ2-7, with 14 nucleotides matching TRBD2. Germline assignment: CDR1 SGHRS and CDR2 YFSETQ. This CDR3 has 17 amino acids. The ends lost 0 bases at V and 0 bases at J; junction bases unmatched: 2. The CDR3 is CASSLGTSGRSSYEQYF. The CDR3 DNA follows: TGCGCCAGCAGCTTGGGGACTAGCGGGAGGAGCTCCTACGAGCAGTACTTC.